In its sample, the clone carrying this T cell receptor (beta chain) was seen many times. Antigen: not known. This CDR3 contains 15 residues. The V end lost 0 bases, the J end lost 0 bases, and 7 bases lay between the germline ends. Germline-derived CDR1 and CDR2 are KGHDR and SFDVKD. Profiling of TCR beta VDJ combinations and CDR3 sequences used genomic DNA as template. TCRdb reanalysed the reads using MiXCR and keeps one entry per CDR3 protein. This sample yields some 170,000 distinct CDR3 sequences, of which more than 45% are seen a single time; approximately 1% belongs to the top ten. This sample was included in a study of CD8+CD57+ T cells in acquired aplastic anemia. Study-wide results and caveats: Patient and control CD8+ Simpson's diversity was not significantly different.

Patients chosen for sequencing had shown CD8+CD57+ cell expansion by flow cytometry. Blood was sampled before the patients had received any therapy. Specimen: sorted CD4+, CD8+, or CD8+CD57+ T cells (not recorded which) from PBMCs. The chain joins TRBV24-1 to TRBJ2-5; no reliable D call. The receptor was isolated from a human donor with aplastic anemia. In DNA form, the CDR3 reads TGTGCCACCAGTGATTTGAGGGAAAACCAAGAGACCCAGTACTTC. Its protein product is CATSDLRENQETQYF.